This T cell receptor (beta chain) was identified during a study of blood T cells in healthy people across ages. The CDR3 runs 14 residues. V lost 0 bases and J lost 3, with 9 bases in between. Per germline, CDR1 MNHEY and CDR2 SVGAGI. A second roughly 6 to 12 cycle PCR used barcoded and J-beta primers. TCRdb re-called the 5' RACE reads through MiXCR, storing one row per CDR3 protein. The table lists approximately 1.5 million distinct CDR3 sequences, roughly 32% of them singletons. Study-wide results and caveats: Investigators viewed diversity estimates from one million T cells as underestimates, the study reported.

As for this clonotype: The antigen remains unidentified.

The study isolated at least 6.5 million PBMCs from each sample. The source of this sequence is a woman aged 30 to 39 in good health. Sequencing was carried out using blood. The V call is TRBV6-5, the J call TRBJ2-7, with D tentatively TRBD1 (6 bases). CDR3 residues: CASSYSDRNYEQYF. The CDR3 DNA follows: TGTGCCAGCAGTTACTCGGACAGAAACTACGAGCAGTACTTC.